The entry below describes one T cell receptor (beta chain). Its target is unknown. CD4+ T cells from unexposed donors were obtained before the COVID-19 pandemic (2011-2018). After approximately ten days of culture, CD4+ T cells were isolated. Cells permitting, SARS-CoV-2 S/N and four cold-coronavirus spikes were tested on unexposed-donor CD4+ T cells. Fresh IL-2 medium replaced half the medium on days 3 and 7. These data are taken from a study of CD4 T cells in relation to SARS-CoV-2 and coronaviruses. Study results and caveats: Compared with monoreactive clones, crossreactive clones showed significantly weaker SARS-CoV-2 expansion.

Measured with immunoSEQ multiplex PCR; TCRdb has only the in-frame clones, and not every one. The sample carries roughly 25,000 clones, around 73% recorded once. Germline V gives CDR1 GTSNPN, CDR2 SVGIG (reference sequence). The CDR3 spans 14 residues. V lost 4 bases, J lost 2 bases, and 12 bases lay in between. The TCR originated in a human donor in good health. The sample taken for sequencing was CD4+ T cells from PBMCs, cultured in vitro. The chain combines TRBV30 with TRBJ1-5; tentative D call: TRBD1 (6 bases). The CDR3 coding sequence is TGTGCCTGGACCATGGGGGCGGGCAATCAGCCCCAGCATTTT. The encoded protein is CAWTMGAGNQPQHF.